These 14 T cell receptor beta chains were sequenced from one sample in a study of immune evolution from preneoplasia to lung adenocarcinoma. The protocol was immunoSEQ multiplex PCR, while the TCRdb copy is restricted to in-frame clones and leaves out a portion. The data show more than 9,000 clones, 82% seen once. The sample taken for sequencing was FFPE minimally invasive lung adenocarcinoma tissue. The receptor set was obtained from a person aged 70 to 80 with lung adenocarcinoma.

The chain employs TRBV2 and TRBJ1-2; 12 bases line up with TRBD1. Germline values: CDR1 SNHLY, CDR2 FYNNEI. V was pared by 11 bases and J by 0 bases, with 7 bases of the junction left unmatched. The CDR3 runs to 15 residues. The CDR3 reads CAGGGQGASNYGYTF. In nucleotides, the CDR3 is TGTGCCGGGGGGGGACAGGGGGCGTCTAACTATGGCTACACCTTC.

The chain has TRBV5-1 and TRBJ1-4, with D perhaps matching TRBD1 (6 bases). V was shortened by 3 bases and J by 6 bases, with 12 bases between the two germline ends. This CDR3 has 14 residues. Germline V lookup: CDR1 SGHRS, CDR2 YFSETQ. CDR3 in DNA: TGCGCCAGCAGCTCAGGGGATGAGGATGAAAAACTGTTTTTT. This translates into CASSSGDEDEKLFF.

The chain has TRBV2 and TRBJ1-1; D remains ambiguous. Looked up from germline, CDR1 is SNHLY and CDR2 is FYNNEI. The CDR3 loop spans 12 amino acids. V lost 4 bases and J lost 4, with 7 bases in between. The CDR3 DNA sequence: TGTGCCAGCAGTGTTGGGCGCACTGAAGCTTTCTTT. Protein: CASSVGRTEAFF.

The CDR3 region has the DNA TGTGCCAGCAGTCCGTGGGACAAAAACACCGGGGAGCTGTTTTTT. It encodes CASSPWDKNTGELFF. The rearrangement uses TRBV28 and TRBJ2-2; weak D call: TRBD1 (6 bases). Germline CDR1 reads MDHEN; CDR2 reads SYDVKM. V dropped 5 bases and J dropped 2 bases, with 12 bases sitting between them. This CDR3 has 15 residues.

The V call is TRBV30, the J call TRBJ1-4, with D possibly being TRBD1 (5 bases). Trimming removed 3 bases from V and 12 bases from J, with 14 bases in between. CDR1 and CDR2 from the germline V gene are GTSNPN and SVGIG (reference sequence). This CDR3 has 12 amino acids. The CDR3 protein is CAWRQQAAELFF. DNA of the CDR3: TGTGCCTGGAGACAACAGGCCGCTGAACTGTTTTTT. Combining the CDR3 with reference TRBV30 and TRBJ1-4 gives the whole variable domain SQTIHQWPATLVQPVGSPLSLECTVEGTSNPNLYWYRQAAGRGLQLLFYSVGIGQISSEVPQNLSASRPQDRQFILSSKKLLLSDSGFYLCAWRQQAAELFFGSGTQLSVL.

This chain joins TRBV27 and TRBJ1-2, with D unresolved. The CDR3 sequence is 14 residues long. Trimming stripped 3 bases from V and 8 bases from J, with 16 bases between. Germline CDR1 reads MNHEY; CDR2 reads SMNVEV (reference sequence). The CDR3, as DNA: TGTGCCAGCAGTTTCCGTCGAGACATGGGGGGCTACACCTTC. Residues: CASSFRRDMGGYTF.

The CDR3 DNA follows: TGTGCCTGGAGTGGTCACAGGGTTGTTGAAAAACTGTTTTTT. Its translation is CAWSGHRVVEKLFF. The chain recombines TRBV30 with TRBJ1-4, with D perhaps TRBD1 (6 bases). The CDR3 consists of 14 residues. Trimming shortened V by 1 base and J by 7 bases, and 13 bases separated the two germline ends. Germline CDR1 is GTSNPN and CDR2 is SVGIG (reference sequence).

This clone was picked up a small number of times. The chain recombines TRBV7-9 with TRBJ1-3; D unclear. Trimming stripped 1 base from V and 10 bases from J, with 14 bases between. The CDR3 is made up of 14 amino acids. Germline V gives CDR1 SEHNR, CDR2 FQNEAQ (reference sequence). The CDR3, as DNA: TGTGCCAGCAGCTTAGGGCAGGATTATGAGACCATATATTTT. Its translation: CASSLGQDYETIYF.

CDR3 sequence reads: CASSLSGTGSTDTQYF. For the CDR3, the DNA is TGTGCCAGCAGCTTATCCGGGACAGGGAGCACAGATACGCAGTATTTT. The chain is built from TRBV7-6 and TRBJ2-3; 9 bases are a match to TRBD1. Looked up from germline, CDR1 is SGHVS and CDR2 is FNYEAQ. The J segment lost 0 bases and the V segment lost 2 bases, leaving 3 bases of the junction unmatched. The CDR3 is 16 amino acids. Together with reference TRBV7-6 and TRBJ2-3, the CDR3 gives the full variable domain: GAGVSQSPRYKVTKRGQDVALRCDPISGHVSLYWYRQALGQGPEFLTYFNYEAQQDKSGLPNDRFSAERPEGSISTLTIQRTEQRDSAMYRCASSLSGTGSTDTQYFGPGTRLTVL.

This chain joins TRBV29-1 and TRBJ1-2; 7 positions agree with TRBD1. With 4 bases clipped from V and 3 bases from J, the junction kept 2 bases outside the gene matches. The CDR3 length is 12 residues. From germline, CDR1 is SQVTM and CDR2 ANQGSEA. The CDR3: CSVGDRYYGYTF. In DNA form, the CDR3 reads TGCAGCGTTGGGGACAGATACTATGGCTACACCTTC.

The CDR3 nucleotides read TGTGCCGGGGCTACCTCCTACGAGCAGTACTTC. This sequence encodes CAGATSYEQYF. The chain links TRBV7-9 to TRBJ2-7; perhaps TRBD1 as D (5 bases). Germline V lookup: CDR1 SEHNR, CDR2 FQNEAQ (reference sequence). The V end lost 11 bases, the J end lost 0 bases, and 8 bases lay between the germline ends. This CDR3 comprises 11 residues.

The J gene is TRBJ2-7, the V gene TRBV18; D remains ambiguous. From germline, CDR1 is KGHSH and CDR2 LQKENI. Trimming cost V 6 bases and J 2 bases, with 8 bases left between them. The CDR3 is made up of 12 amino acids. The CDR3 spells CASSQITYEQYF. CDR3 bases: TGTGCCAGCTCCCAAATTACCTACGAGCAGTACTTC. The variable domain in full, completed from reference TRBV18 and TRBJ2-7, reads NAGVMQNPRHLVRRRGQEARLRCSPMKGHSHVYWYRQLPEEGLKFMVYLQKENIIDESGMPKERFSAEFPKEGPSILRIQQVVRGDSAAYFCASSQITYEQYFGPGTRLTVT.

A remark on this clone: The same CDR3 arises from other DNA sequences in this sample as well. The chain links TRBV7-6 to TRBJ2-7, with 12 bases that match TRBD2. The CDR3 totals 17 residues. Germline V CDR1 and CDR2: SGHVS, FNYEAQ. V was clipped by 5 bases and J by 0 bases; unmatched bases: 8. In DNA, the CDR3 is TGTGCCAGCAGCCCCTGGACTAGCGGGACCAGCTCCTACGAGCAGTACTTC. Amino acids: CASSPWTSGTSSYEQYF.

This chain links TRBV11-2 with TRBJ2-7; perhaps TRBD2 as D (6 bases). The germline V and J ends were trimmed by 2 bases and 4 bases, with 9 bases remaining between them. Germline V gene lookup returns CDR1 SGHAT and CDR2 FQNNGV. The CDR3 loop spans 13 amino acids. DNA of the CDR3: TGTGCCAGCAGCTTAAGCGGGCCATACGAGCAGTACTTC. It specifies CASSLSGPYEQYF. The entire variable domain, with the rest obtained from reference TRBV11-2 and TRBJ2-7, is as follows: EAGVAQSPRYKIIEKRQSVAFWCNPISGHATLYWYQQILGQGPKLLIQFQNNGVVDDSQLPKDRFSAERLKGVDSTLKIQPAKLEDSAVYLCASSLSGPYEQYFGPGTRLTVT.